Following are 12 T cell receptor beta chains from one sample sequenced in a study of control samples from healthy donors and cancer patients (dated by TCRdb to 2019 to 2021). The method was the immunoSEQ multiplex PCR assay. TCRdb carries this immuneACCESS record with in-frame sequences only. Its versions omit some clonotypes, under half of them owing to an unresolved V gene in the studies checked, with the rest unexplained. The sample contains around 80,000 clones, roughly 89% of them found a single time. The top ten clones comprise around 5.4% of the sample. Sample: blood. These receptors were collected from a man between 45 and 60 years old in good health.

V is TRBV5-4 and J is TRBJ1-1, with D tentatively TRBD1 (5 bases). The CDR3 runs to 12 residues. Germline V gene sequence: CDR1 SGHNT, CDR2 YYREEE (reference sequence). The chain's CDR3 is CAEEGMNTEAFF. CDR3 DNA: TGTGCAGAAGAGGGGATGAACACTGAAGCTTTCTTT. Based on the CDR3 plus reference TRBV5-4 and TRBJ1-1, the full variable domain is ETGVTQSPTHLIKTRGQQVTLRCSSQSGHNTVSWYQQALGQGPQFIFQYYREEENGRGNFPPRFSGLQFPNYSSELNVNALELDDSALYLCAEEGMNTEAFFGQGTRLTVV.

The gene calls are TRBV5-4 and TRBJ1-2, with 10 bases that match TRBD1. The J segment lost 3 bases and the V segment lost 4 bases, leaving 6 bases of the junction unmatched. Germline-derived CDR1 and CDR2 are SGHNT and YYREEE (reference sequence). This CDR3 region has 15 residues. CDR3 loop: CASSLGQGVDYGYTF. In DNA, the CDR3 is TGTGCCAGCAGCCTAGGACAGGGGGTAGACTATGGCTACACCTTC.

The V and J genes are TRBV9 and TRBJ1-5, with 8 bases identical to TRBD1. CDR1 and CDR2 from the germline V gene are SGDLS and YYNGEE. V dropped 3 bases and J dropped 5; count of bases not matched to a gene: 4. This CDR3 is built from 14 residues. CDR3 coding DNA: TGTGCCAGCAGCGGACCGGGACAGGATCAGCCCCAGCATTTT. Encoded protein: CASSGPGQDQPQHF.

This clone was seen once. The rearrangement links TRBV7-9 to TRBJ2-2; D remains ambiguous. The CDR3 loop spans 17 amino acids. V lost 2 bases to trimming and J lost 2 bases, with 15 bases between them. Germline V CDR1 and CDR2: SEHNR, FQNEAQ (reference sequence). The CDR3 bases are TGTGCCAGCAGCTTAAATAGTTGGGTCCTAAACACCGGGGAGCTGTTTTTT. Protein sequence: CASSLNSWVLNTGELFF.

This CDR3 reads CASSQDLTTGRGIQYF. CDR3 DNA: TGTGCCAGCAGCCAAGATTTAACAACGGGGCGGGGCATTCAGTACTTC. The V gene is TRBV4-2, the J gene TRBJ2-4; possibly TRBD2 for D (6 bases). The CDR3 length is 16 residues. Germline V gene data show CDR1 as LGHNA and CDR2 as YNFKEQ. Trimming stripped 0 bases from V and 9 bases from J, with 18 bases between.

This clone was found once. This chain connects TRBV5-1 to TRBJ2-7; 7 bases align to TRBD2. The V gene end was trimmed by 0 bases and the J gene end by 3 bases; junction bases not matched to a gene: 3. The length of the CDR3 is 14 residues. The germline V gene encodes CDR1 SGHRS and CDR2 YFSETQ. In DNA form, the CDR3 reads TGCGCCAGCAGCTTGGCCAGGGAGGGCTACGAGCAGTACTTC. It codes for CASSLAREGYEQYF.

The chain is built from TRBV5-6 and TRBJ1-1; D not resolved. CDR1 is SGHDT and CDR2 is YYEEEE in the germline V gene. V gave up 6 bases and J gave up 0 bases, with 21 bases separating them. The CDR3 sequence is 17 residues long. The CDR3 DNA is TGTGCCAGCACCCTATACGCCGGCGAAATAATGAACACTGAAGCTTTCTTT. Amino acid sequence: CASTLYAGEIMNTEAFF. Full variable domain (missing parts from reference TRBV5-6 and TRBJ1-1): DAGVTQSPTHLIKTRGQQVTLRCSPKSGHDTVSWYQQALGQGPQFIFQYYEEEERQRGNFPDRFSGHQFPNYSSELNVNALLLGDSALYLCASTLYAGEIMNTEAFFGQGTRLTVV.

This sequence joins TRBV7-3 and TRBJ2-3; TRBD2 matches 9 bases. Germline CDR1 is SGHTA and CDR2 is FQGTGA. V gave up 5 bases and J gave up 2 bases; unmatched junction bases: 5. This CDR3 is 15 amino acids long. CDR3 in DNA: TGTGCCAGCAGCCCAGCGGGGGGCAACACAGATACGCAGTATTTT. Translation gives CASSPAGGNTDTQYF.

The DNA for the CDR3 is TGTGCCAGCAGTTTTTACGGGGGGACTGAAGCTTTCTTT. Translating it yields CASSFYGGTEAFF. J is TRBJ1-1 and V is TRBV12-3 or TRBV12-4, with D possibly being TRBD1 (5 bases). With 3 bases removed from V and 5 bases from J, the gap between germline ends came to 10 bases. The CDR3 sequence is 13 residues long.

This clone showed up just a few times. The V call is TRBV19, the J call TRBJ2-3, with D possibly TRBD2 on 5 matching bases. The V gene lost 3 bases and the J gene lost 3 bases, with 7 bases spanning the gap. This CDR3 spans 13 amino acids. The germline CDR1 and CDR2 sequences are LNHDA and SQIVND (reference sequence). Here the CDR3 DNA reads TGTGCCAGTAGTATCGGGGAGACAGATACGCAGTATTTT. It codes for CASSIGETDTQYF. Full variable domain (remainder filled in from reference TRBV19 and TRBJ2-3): DGGITQSPKYLFRKEGQNVTLSCEQNLNHDAMYWYRQDPGQGLRLIYYSQIVNDFQKGDIAEGYSVSREKKESFPLTVTSAQKNPTAFYLCASSIGETDTQYFGPGTRLTVL.

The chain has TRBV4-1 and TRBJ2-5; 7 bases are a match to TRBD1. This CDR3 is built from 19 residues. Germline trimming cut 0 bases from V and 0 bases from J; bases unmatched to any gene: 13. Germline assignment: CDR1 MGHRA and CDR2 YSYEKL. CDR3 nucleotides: TGCGCCAGCAGCCAAGAGAGCCTCCGACCGGGACAGTACCAAGAGACCCAGTACTTC. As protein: CASSQESLRPGQYQETQYF.

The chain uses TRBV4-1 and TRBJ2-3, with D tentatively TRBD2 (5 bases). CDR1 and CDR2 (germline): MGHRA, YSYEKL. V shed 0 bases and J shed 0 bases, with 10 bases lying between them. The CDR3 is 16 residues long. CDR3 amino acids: CASSQDLGLSTDTQYF. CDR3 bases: TGCGCCAGCAGCCAAGATCTCGGACTGAGCACAGATACGCAGTATTTT.